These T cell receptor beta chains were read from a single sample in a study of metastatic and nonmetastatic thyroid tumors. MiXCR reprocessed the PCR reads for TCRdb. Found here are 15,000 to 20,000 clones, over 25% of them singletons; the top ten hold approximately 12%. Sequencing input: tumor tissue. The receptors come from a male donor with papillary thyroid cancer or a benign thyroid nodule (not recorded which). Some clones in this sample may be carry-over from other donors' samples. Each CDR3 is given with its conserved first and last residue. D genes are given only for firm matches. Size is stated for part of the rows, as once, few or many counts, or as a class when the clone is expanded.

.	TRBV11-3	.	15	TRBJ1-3	CASSLYRGGGNTIYF	TGTGCCAGCAGCTTATATCGGGGAGGTGGAAACACCATATATTTT
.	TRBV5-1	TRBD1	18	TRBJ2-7	CASSLRTGDENIDYEQYF	TGCGCCAGCAGCCTCCGGACAGGGGATGAAAACATTGACTACGAGCAGTACTTC
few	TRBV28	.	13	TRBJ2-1	CASSLLTGGEQFF	TGTGCCAGCAGTTTATTGACAGGTGGCGAGCAGTTCTTC
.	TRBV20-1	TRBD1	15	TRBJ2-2	CSARPGQDNTGELFF	TGCAGTGCTAGGCCAGGACAGGACAACACCGGGGAGCTGTTTTTT
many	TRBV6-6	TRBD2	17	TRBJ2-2	CASSYSRLAEDTGELFF	TGTGCCAGCAGTTACTCGAGGCTAGCGGAGGACACCGGGGAGCTGTTTTTT
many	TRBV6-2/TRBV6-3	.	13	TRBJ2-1	CASSYGGNNEQFF	TGTGCCAGCAGTTACGGAGGTAACAATGAGCAGTTCTTC
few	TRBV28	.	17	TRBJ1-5	CASSLSGGRRSNQPQHF	TGTGCCAGCAGTTTAAGTGGGGGCCGTCGTAGCAATCAGCCCCAGCATTTT
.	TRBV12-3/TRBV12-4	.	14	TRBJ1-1	CASSYWGMNTEAFF	TGTGCCAGCAGTTATTGGGGGATGAACACTGAAGCTTTCTTT
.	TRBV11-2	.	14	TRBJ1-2	CASSSDRFVYGYTF	TGTGCCAGCAGCTCCGACAGGTTCGTCTATGGCTACACCTTC
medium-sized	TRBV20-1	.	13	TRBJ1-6	CSAKGTLGSPLHF	TGCAGTGCTAAGGGGACACTGGGATCACCCCTCCACTTT
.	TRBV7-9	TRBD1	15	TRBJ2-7	CASSSYRGLPYEQYF	TGTGCCAGCAGCTCTTACAGGGGCCTACCCTACGAGCAGTACTTC
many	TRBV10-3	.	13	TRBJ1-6	CAISDRNNSPLHF	TGTGCCATCAGTGACCGAAATAATTCACCCCTCCACTTT
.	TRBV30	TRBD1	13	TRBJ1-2	CAWDRGLGYGYTF	TGTGCCTGGGACAGGGGGCTCGGCTATGGCTACACCTTC
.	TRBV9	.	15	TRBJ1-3	CASSVDGATGNTIYF	TGTGCCAGCAGCGTAGATGGGGCTACGGGAAACACCATATATTTT
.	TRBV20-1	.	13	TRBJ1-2	CSASHDTDYGYTF	TGCAGTGCTTCCCACGACACCGACTATGGCTACACCTTC
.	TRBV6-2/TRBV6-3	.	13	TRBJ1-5	CASSYSTQQPQHF	TGTGCCAGCAGTTACTCGACTCAGCAGCCCCAGCATTTT
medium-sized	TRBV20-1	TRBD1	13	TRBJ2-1	CSARGDRDNEQFF	TGCAGTGCTAGGGGGGACAGGGACAATGAGCAGTTCTTC
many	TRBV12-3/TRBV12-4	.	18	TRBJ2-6	CASSLVVIPGAGANVLTF	TGTGCCAGCAGTTTAGTAGTGATACCAGGGGCTGGGGCCAACGTCCTGACTTTC
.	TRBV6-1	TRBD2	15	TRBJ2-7	CASSASGDSSYEQYF	TGTGCCAGCAGTGCTAGCGGGGATAGCTCCTACGAGCAGTACTTC
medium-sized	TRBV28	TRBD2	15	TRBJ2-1	CASSRGLAGSNEQFF	TGTGCCAGCAGTAGGGGACTAGCGGGAAGCAATGAGCAGTTCTTC
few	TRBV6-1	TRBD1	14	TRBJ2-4	CASSPRTGGHIQYF	TGTGCCAGCAGTCCTCGGACAGGGGGGCACATTCAGTACTTC
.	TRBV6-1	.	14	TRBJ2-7	CASTLPHPTYEQYF	TGTGCCAGCACCCTACCCCACCCAACCTACGAGCAGTACTTC